This TCR beta chain was sequenced in a study of blood T cell repertoires in COVID-19. This clone appeared once. V was cut by 5 bases and J by 1 base, with 15 bases left in between. Per the germline V gene, CDR1 is SGHAT and CDR2 is FQNNGV. This CDR3 contains 15 residues. TCRdb keeps only in-frame clones here, not all; method: immunoSEQ multiplex PCR. The profile shows around 55,000 clones, around 90% of them singletons. This chain links TRBV11-2 with TRBJ2-7, with a weak D call TRBD1 (5 bases). Specimen: peripheral blood. The sequence was obtained from a human donor with active COVID-19. The donor label of this sample is uncertain. The CDR3 reads CASSLGNQGSYEQYV. CDR3 nucleotides: TGTGCCAGCAGCCTGGGAAACCAGGGTTCCTACGAGCAGTACGTC.